This T cell receptor (beta chain) comes out of a study of blood T cell repertoires in COVID-19. Original processing methods: It was from reference gene primer amplification that nucleated cell counts were estimated. Assay: immunoSEQ multiplex PCR; the TCRdb copy retains only in-frame clones and omits some. V and J calls plus clone size are reproduced from that table; the DNA served to infer D and trimming. The table includes roughly 120,000 clones, roughly 91% detected once. The germline CDR1 and CDR2 sequences are KGHSH and LQKENI. The CDR3 has 15 amino acids. Trimming at V came to 0 bases and at J to 2 bases, leaving 0 bases not matched to a gene.

This receptor was taken from a woman between 50 and 59 years old with acute or convalescent COVID-19. The sample comprised peripheral blood. The rearrangement uses TRBV18 and TRBJ2-7; 11 positions match TRBD2. In DNA form, the CDR3 reads TGTGCCAGCTCACCACCGGGACTAGCGGCCTACGAGCAGTACTTC. Protein sequence: CASSPPGLAAYEQYF.